Given below is one T cell receptor beta chain in context. Antigen unknown. Time point reported: pre-treatment sample, taken before nivolumab and TIL therapy. Most excised metastases sampled were pleural nodules or supraclavicular lymph nodes. Tumors were harvested before any PD-1/PD-L1 blockade. This was the immunoSEQ v3 assay. The table came from immunoSEQ multiplex PCR; TCRdb's copy has only in-frame clones and leaves some out. The sample lists 10,000 to 12,000 clones; approximately 60% were seen once. This sample stems from a study of TIL therapy for anti-PD-1-resistant metastatic lung cancer. The germline CDR1 and CDR2 sequences are KGHSH and LQKENI. CDR3 size: 14 residues. Germline trimming cut 4 bases from V and 5 bases from J; bases unmatched to any gene: 5. The study's findings and limits: Compared with baseline intratumoral T cells, expanded TIL cultures were more clonal and less diverse (approximately 6.4% vs 31%).

Here the sequenced sample was tumor tissue, taken at baseline. This rearrangement joins TRBV18 to TRBJ2-7; 10 bases fit TRBD1. This TCR came from a person aged 25-79 years with non-small cell lung cancer. The CDR3, as DNA: TGTGCCAGCTCACGACAGGGGGCGTTGGACGAGCAGTACTTC. Translated, it gives CASSRQGALDEQYF.